These T cell receptor beta chains were read from a single sample in a study of cytomegalovirus exposure and HLA in healthy donors. The protocol was immunoSEQ multiplex PCR, while the TCRdb copy is restricted to in-frame clones and leaves out a portion. Of approximately 170,000 clones listed, roughly 84% are singletons. Sequencing input: PBMCs. Source of these receptors: a man aged 25 to 40 in good health and CMV-seropositive. The CDR3 runs from the conserved cysteine through the conserved F or W.

>15|TRBV5-4
CASSLGTSGTYEQYF
>13|TRBV5-6
CASSLGTGGGYTF
>18|TRBV5-3
CARSLISSRLRWGEEAFF
>14|TRBV6-5
CASSSRSGIHGYTF
>15|TRBV6-5
CASSSGTVSTDTQYF
>15|TRBV7-9
CASSPYRVRGDTQYF
>17|TRBV19
CASSPRTSGGGYNEQFF
>16|TRBV29-1
CSYRTGGRGMNTEAFF
>12|TRBV30
CAWGTGENIQYF
>16|TRBV11-2
CASSLQGHRLASEQFF
>14|TRBV11-2
CASSVPIEPDTQYF
>15|TRBV5-1
CASSLQGGDTDTQYF
>14|TRBV28
CASRGQGRAYEQYF
>17|TRBV5-1
CASSWQSGTESSYEQYF
>12|TRBV7-9
CASDGVNYGYTF
>15|TRBV5-6
CASSFQDRGDQPQHF
>18|TRBV6-1
CASSALAGGLAGANVLTF
>17|TRBV7-7
CASSAGGAGDPQETQYF
>13|TRBV30
CAWRTGGNQPQHF
>13|TRBV18
CASSPDSRTEAFF
>13|TRBV9
CASSVTSSHEQYF
>12|TRBV29-1
CSVPDTGSGYTF
>19|TRBV14
CASSPEELGTLPGANVLTF
>12|TRBV28
CASRLRNEKLFF
>13|TRBV6-6
CASSYGGATEAFF
>16|TRBV18
CASSRRASGGYNEQFF
>14|TRBV29-1
CSVFAGVSYNEQFF
>13|TRBV19
CASSTPQGTGYTF
>18|TRBV9
CASSPPMLWRGAPDTQYF
>13|TRBV5-1
CASSLARSETQYF
>12|TRBV7-9
CASSFSEGTAFF